This passage covers 16 T cell receptor beta chains from one sample sequenced in a study of T cell clonotyping in hematopoietic cell transplantation. Sequenced by immunoSEQ multiplex PCR; TCRdb stores in-frame clones only, minus some. The repertoire holds fewer than 70,000 clones, with 94% as singletons. The specimen sequenced was peripheral blood mononuclear cells. These receptors originate from a man between 50 and 59 years old in good health. Some clones in this sample may be carry-over from other donors' samples.

The CDR3 DNA sequence: TGTGCCAGCAGTTTCGCAGGCGGAACCTACGAGCAGTACTTC. It codes for CASSFAGGTYEQYF. The chain carries TRBV6-5 and TRBJ2-7; the D is unclear. The CDR3 is made up of 14 amino acids. Trimming cost V 4 bases and J 2 bases, with 12 bases left between them. In germline, CDR1 is MNHEY, CDR2 SVGAGI.

This chain links TRBV9 with TRBJ2-7; D not resolved. Germline V lookup: CDR1 SGDLS, CDR2 YYNGEE. This CDR3 has 14 amino acids. The V gene lost 0 bases and the J gene lost 0 bases, with 7 bases spanning the gap. CDR3 in DNA: TGTGCCAGCAGCGTAGGATCCGTCTCCTACGAGCAGTACTTC. This gives the protein CASSVGSVSYEQYF.

This sequence joins TRBV1 and TRBJ2-2; the D call TRBD1 from the table was never checked on the DNA. TRBV1 is a pseudogene segment. The CDR3 spans 18 residues. CDR3 sequence reads: CTSSQALLRDKNTGELFF. The CDR3 DNA reads TGCACCAGCAGCCAAGCCTTGCTCCGGGACAAGAACACCGGGGAGCTGTTTTTT.

Regarding this clone: One end of the junction does not line up with germline, which may come from a read error. The chain links TRBV6-5 to TRBJ2-5; D may correspond to TRBD1 or TRBD2 (5 bases each). The length of the CDR3 is 15 residues. The germline V gene encodes CDR1 MNHEY and CDR2 SVGAGI. The CDR3 loop is CASSYSMGRQGTQYF. In DNA, the CDR3 is TGTGCCAGCAGTTACTCGATGGGACGCCAAGGGACCCAGTACTTC.

The J gene is TRBJ2-5, the V gene TRBV7-6, with D maybe TRBD2 (6 bases). Per the germline V gene, CDR1 is SGHVS and CDR2 is FNYEAQ. The CDR3 consists of 14 residues. Between the trimmed V and J ends, which lost 5 bases and 1 base, there was a span of 11 bases. The CDR3 protein is CASSPTSFQETQYF. The CDR3 DNA reads TGTGCCAGCAGCCCAACTAGCTTCCAAGAGACCCAGTACTTC.

This sequence joins TRBV11-2 and TRBJ1-1; D gene uncertain. Germline-derived CDR1 and CDR2 are SGHAT and FQNNGV. V lost 1 base and J lost 4, with 7 bases in between. The CDR3 contains 13 residues. CDR3: CASSLAARTEAFF. The CDR3 nucleotides are TGTGCCAGCAGCTTAGCGGCTCGCACTGAAGCTTTCTTT.

V usage is TRBV5-1 and J usage is TRBJ2-5, with D possibly called TRBD1 or TRBD2 (5 bases each). Trimming removed 4 bases from V and 2 bases from J, with 12 bases in between. Germline CDR1 reads SGHRS; CDR2 reads YFSETQ. This CDR3 spans 14 amino acids. The DNA for the CDR3 is TGCGCCAGCAGCGGGGATTGGGGGCAAGAGACCCAGTACTTC. Its protein is CASSGDWGQETQYF. Looking up the rest from reference TRBV5-1 and TRBJ2-5 gives the full variable domain: KAGVTQTPRYLIKTRGQQVTLSCSPISGHRSVSWYQQTPGQGLQFLFEYFSETQRNKGNFPGRFSGRQFSNSRSEMNVSTLELGDSALYLCASSGDWGQETQYFGPGTRLLVL.

V gene TRBV19 combines with J gene TRBJ1-2, with D maybe TRBD1 (6 bases). The CDR3 sequence is 18 residues long. The germline V and J ends were trimmed by 4 bases and 0 bases, with 21 bases remaining between them. Germline V gene lookup returns CDR1 LNHDA and CDR2 SQIVND (reference sequence). CDR3 nucleotides: TGTGCCAGTAGTACATCCGGCCTTACAGGGAGCGCTAACTATGGCTACACCTTC. Amino acid sequence: CASSTSGLTGSANYGYTF.

In its sample, this clone was seen once. The CDR3 sequence: CASSSTGVNYGYTF. DNA of the CDR3: TGTGCCAGCAGTTCCACAGGGGTTAACTATGGCTACACCTTC. V and J are TRBV28 and TRBJ1-2, with 7 positions matching TRBD1. The CDR3 runs 14 residues. CDR1 is MDHEN and CDR2 is SYDVKM in the germline V gene. The J segment lost 1 base and the V segment lost 4 bases, leaving 3 bases of the junction unmatched.

The chain couples TRBV6-5 to TRBJ2-7, with TRBD1 identical over 7 bases. Germline V gives CDR1 MNHEY, CDR2 SVGAGI. V shed 5 bases, J shed 4 bases, and the junction held 2 bases outside the gene matches. The CDR3 loop spans 12 amino acids. The CDR3: CASSQQGYEQYF. CDR3 nucleotide sequence: TGTGCCAGCAGTCAACAGGGGTACGAGCAGTACTTC.

The chain has TRBV28 and TRBJ1-6; 9 bases map to TRBD1. After removal of 3 bases from V and 7 bases from J, the junction contained 4 bases not matched to a gene. The CDR3 has 15 amino acids. CDR1 MDHEN and CDR2 SYDVKM come from the germline V gene. CDR3 residues: CASSLGTGRNSPLHF. The CDR3 coding sequence is TGTGCCAGCAGTTTGGGGACAGGGCGGAATTCACCCCTCCACTTT.

Here the CDR3 DNA reads TGTGCCAGCAGTTCGGTCCTAAAGGGCTATCAGCCCCAGCATTTT. It codes for CASSSVLKGYQPQHF. The rearrangement uses TRBV28 and TRBJ1-5; D gene unclear. The CDR3 runs to 15 residues. The ends were cut back, 4 bases at V and 5 bases at J, with 15 bases in the middle. CDR1 MDHEN and CDR2 SYDVKM come from the germline V gene.

The V gene is TRBV5-4, the J gene TRBJ1-2; the D gene is possibly TRBD1 (6 bases). V was pared by 3 bases and J by 0 bases, with 12 bases between. The germline gives CDR1 SGHNT, CDR2 YYREEE (reference sequence). This CDR3 region has 15 residues. The CDR3 spells CASSSPRQANYGYTF. The CDR3 bases are TGTGCCAGCAGCTCCCCCCGACAGGCTAACTATGGCTACACCTTC.

The V gene is TRBV7-4, the J gene TRBJ2-7; 12 positions agree with TRBD1. Germline values: CDR1 SGHVT, CDR2 SQSDAQ. Losses at the gene ends were 3 bases for V and 7 bases for J; bases not matched to a gene: 7. The CDR3 is made up of 15 amino acids. In nucleotides, the CDR3 is TGTGCCAGCAGCTTGAAGGGACAGGGGGCGGAAGAGCAGTACTTC. Translated, it gives CASSLKGQGAEEQYF. Based on the CDR3 plus reference TRBV7-4 and TRBJ2-7, the full variable domain is GAGVSQSPRYKVAKRGRDVALRCDSISGHVTLYWYRQTLGQGSEVLTYSQSDAQRDKSGRPSGRFSAERPERSVSTLKIQRTEQGDSAVYLCASSLKGQGAEEQYFGPGTRLTVT.

This sequence joins TRBV29-1 and TRBJ2-7; TRBD2 agrees at 7 bases. Trimming took 0 bases from V and 6 from J; bases not matched to a gene: 8. The germline V gene has CDR1 SQVTM and CDR2 ANQGSEA. The CDR3 loop spans 14 amino acids. CDR3 nucleotide sequence: TGCAGCGTTGAAGATCTTGGGGGGGTGGGCGAGCAGTACTTC. It specifies CSVEDLGGVGEQYF.

The V gene is TRBV9, the J gene TRBJ1-1, with D perhaps matching TRBD1 (5 bases). Trimming left V 1 base short and J 0 bases short, with 16 bases between. The CDR3 spans 17 residues. The germline CDR1 and CDR2 sequences are SGDLS and YYNGEE. This CDR3 is CASSVSPLQAMNTEAFF. DNA of the CDR3: TGTGCCAGCAGCGTATCACCCCTACAGGCAATGAACACTGAAGCTTTCTTT.